One and the same sample provided the 31 T cell receptor beta chains below, sequenced in a study of shared clonotypes between healthy human individuals (dated by TCRdb to about 2020). The library was prepared using the immunoSEQ multiplex PCR assay. TCRdb limited this immuneACCESS table to in-frame rearrangements with V and J called. A share of clones is missing; checked studies link under half to unresolved V genes, and the rest is unexplained. For this sample the table gives about 1 million clones, of which roughly 75% were detected only once. The ten largest clonotypes hold about 1.5% of the sample. Specimen: memory CD4+ T cells sorted from blood. The meaning of the sample's cell subset or site label: CD45RA-negative fraction. The receptors were sampled from a man between 18 and 35 years old in good health.

The chain joins TRBV2 to TRBJ2-7; D not resolved. Trimming cost V 6 bases and J 0 bases, with 6 bases left between them. CDR3 length equals 12 residues. The germline CDR1 and CDR2 sequences are SNHLY and FYNNEI. CDR3 in amino acids: CASRLSSYEQYF. The CDR3 bases are TGTGCCAGCAGGCTGAGCTCCTACGAGCAGTACTTC.

For this clone: This sample also contains other DNA sequences that code for the same CDR3. The V gene is TRBV18, the J gene TRBJ2-3; 8 bases match TRBD2. The CDR3 has 15 residues. The V and J ends lost 6 bases and 1 base, in that order; junction bases with no gene match: 6. Germline V gene lookup returns CDR1 KGHSH and CDR2 LQKENI. The CDR3 loop reads CASSPLAGGTDTQYF. CDR3 DNA: TGTGCCAGCTCCCCTCTAGCGGGTGGCACAGATACGCAGTATTTT.

This clone has just a few counts. This chain joins TRBV5-5 and TRBJ1-1; D call uncertain. CDR3 length: 13 residues. CDR1 is SGHKS and CDR2 is YYEKEE in the germline V gene (reference sequence). The V gene lost 0 bases and the J gene lost 0 bases, with 3 bases spanning the gap. The CDR3, as DNA: TGTGCCAGCAGCTTGGCGTTGAACACTGAAGCTTTCTTT. It codes for CASSLALNTEAFF.

The chain links TRBV5-4 to TRBJ2-2; 12 bases fit TRBD2. The length of the CDR3 is 15 residues. Germline V gene lookup returns CDR1 SGHNT and CDR2 YYREEE (reference sequence). Germline trimming cut 5 bases from V and 5 bases from J; bases unmatched to any gene: 4. The CDR3 spells CASRETSGRTGELFF. The CDR3 coding sequence is TGTGCCAGCAGGGAAACTAGCGGGAGGACCGGGGAGCTGTTTTTT.

In regard to this clone: This sample includes further DNA sequences coding for the same CDR3. The chain has TRBV29-1 and TRBJ2-5, with TRBD1 matching over 7 bases. The V segment lost 4 bases and the J segment 2 bases; nucleotides outside the gene matches: 7. This CDR3 has 14 residues. The germline CDR1 and CDR2 sequences are SQVTM and ANQGSEA. The CDR3 is CSVGGSTGQETQYF. The CDR3 DNA follows: TGCAGCGTTGGGGGTTCGACAGGGCAAGAGACCCAGTACTTC.

This clone was seen a handful of times. The chain carries TRBV7-8 and TRBJ1-1; no clear D gene. Trimming took 3 bases from V and 2 from J, leaving 7 bases between them. Germline V gene lookup returns CDR1 SGHVS and CDR2 FQNEAQ. The CDR3 runs 13 residues. In DNA form, the CDR3 reads TGTGCCAGCAGCTTCCGGGCCAACACTGAAGCTTTCTTT. It yields the protein CASSFRANTEAFF.

The chain joins TRBV4-1 to TRBJ2-3; tentative D call: TRBD2 (5 bases). The CDR3 consists of 14 residues. Trimming shortened V by 5 bases and J by 0 bases, and 9 bases separated the two germline ends. CDR1 MGHRA and CDR2 YSYEKL come from the germline V gene. CDR3: CASSDPGSTDTQYF. In nucleotides, the CDR3 is TGCGCCAGCAGCGATCCGGGAAGCACAGATACGCAGTATTTT.

This chain joins TRBV6-6 and TRBJ2-7; D remains unclear. Germline-derived CDR1 and CDR2 are MNHNY and SVGAGI (reference sequence). The CDR3 loop spans 13 amino acids. The ends were cut back, 4 bases at V and 7 bases at J, with 14 bases in the middle. CDR3 protein: CASSSFLTFEQYF. CDR3 nucleotides: TGTGCCAGCAGTTCCTTTCTAACTTTTGAGCAGTACTTC.

This clone was seen a handful of times. The chain uses TRBV6-6 and TRBJ1-1, with 11 nucleotides matching TRBD1. Germline CDR1 and CDR2: MNHNY and SVGAGI (reference sequence). V lost 4 bases to trimming and J lost 7 bases; unmatched junction nucleotides: 2. The CDR3 spans 13 residues. The CDR3 sequence: CASSSGTGGEAFF. The CDR3 DNA follows: TGTGCCAGCAGTTCCGGGACAGGGGGTGAAGCTTTCTTT.

The rearrangement uses TRBV4-1 and TRBJ1-5; a possible D gene is TRBD1 (6 bases). CDR3 length equals 15 residues. The V end was cut by 0 bases, the J end by 7 bases, with 13 bases between. Germline V gene data show CDR1 as MGHRA and CDR2 as YSYEKL. CDR3 residues: CASSQDTGFKQPQHF. CDR3 bases: TGCGCCAGCAGCCAAGATACAGGGTTCAAGCAGCCCCAGCATTTT.

A single count supports this clone. The chain is built from TRBV28 and TRBJ2-3; 9 nucleotides agree with TRBD2. From germline, CDR1 is MDHEN and CDR2 SYDVKM. With 5 bases clipped from V and 4 bases from J, the junction kept 10 bases outside the gene matches. The CDR3 runs 16 residues. In nucleotides, the CDR3 is TGTGCCAGCAGTCCCGGTGGAGCGGGGGGCCCAGATACGCAGTATTTT. It specifies CASSPGGAGGPDTQYF.

The chain combines TRBV5-1 with TRBJ2-3, with D perhaps matching TRBD2 (5 bases). The CDR3 length is 11 residues. Germline-derived CDR1 and CDR2 are SGHRS and YFSETQ. The V and J ends lost 8 bases and 10 bases respectively, with 14 bases between them. The CDR3 region is CASTDLGAQYF. The CDR3 region has the DNA TGCGCCAGTACCGACCTGGGAGCGCAGTATTTT.

This clone was seen a handful of times. Relative to the germline gene, one junction end is altered; a read error may explain this. V usage is TRBV7-6 and J usage is TRBJ1-6, with D unclear. The CDR3 has 12 residues. CDR1 and CDR2 (germline): SGHVS, FNYEAQ. CDR3 protein: CASSQPNSALHF. CDR3 nucleotides: TGTGCCAGCAGCCAACCTAATTCAGCCCTCCACTTT.

The chain couples TRBV19 to TRBJ2-3; D not resolved. The CDR3 totals 14 residues. The ends were cut back, 0 bases at V and 6 bases at J, with 10 bases in the middle. From germline, CDR1 is LNHDA and CDR2 SQIVND (reference sequence). CDR3 in DNA: TGTGCCAGTAGTATAGATCACTTGGCGGATACGCAGTATTTT. It specifies CASSIDHLADTQYF. Together with reference TRBV19 and TRBJ2-3, the CDR3 gives the full variable domain: DGGITQSPKYLFRKEGQNVTLSCEQNLNHDAMYWYRQDPGQGLRLIYYSQIVNDFQKGDIAEGYSVSREKKESFPLTVTSAQKNPTAFYLCASSIDHLADTQYFGPGTRLTVL.

This clone was recorded once. The rearrangement joins TRBV5-1 to TRBJ2-3; 10 nucleotides line up with TRBD2. There are 14 residues in the CDR3. The junction had 3 bases not matched to a gene; V was cut back by 6 bases and J by 2 bases. Germline V lookup: CDR1 SGHRS, CDR2 YFSETQ. The CDR3 sequence is CASISGGHTDTQYF. The DNA for the CDR3 is TGCGCCAGCATTAGCGGGGGGCACACAGATACGCAGTATTTT.

The chain carries TRBV29-1 and TRBJ2-3; D unresolved. With 3 bases removed from V and 9 bases from J, the gap between germline ends came to 22 bases. CDR3 length equals 15 residues. Germline V gene data show CDR1 as SQVTM and CDR2 as ANQGSEA. The CDR3 loop is CSVDLGQFKFGTQYF. CDR3 DNA: TGCAGCGTTGACTTGGGTCAATTCAAATTTGGGACGCAGTATTTT.

The V gene is TRBV10-3, the J gene TRBJ1-6; a possible D gene is TRBD1 (5 bases). CDR1 is ENHRY, CDR2 SYGVKD, per germline. The CDR3 extends over 16 amino acids. V shed 4 bases and J shed 3 bases, with 13 bases lying between them. The CDR3 loop is CAISVRGDNYNSPLHF. DNA of the CDR3: TGTGCCATCAGTGTCCGGGGGGATAACTATAATTCACCCCTCCACTTT.

V is TRBV29-1 and J is TRBJ2-7, with D hard to call. Germline-derived CDR1 and CDR2 are SQVTM and ANQGSEA. CDR3 length equals 13 residues. The ends were cut back, 6 bases at V and 1 base at J, with 13 bases in the middle. CDR3: CSVLARISYEQYF. In nucleotides, the CDR3 is TGCAGCGTCCTTGCCAGGATATCCTACGAGCAGTACTTC.

This clone turned up a few times. V usage is TRBV9 and J usage is TRBJ1-1; D ambiguous. V was cut by 0 bases and J by 5 bases, with 8 bases left in between. This CDR3 region has 13 residues. Per germline, CDR1 SGDLS and CDR2 YYNGEE. The CDR3 DNA is TGTGCCAGCAGCGTAGAGGCGGGAACTGAAGCTTTCTTT. It translates to CASSVEAGTEAFF.

The table lists this clone with a count of one. V usage is TRBV5-4 and J usage is TRBJ2-1, with D perhaps given as TRBD1 or TRBD2 (5 bases each). The germline gives CDR1 SGHNT, CDR2 YYREEE (reference sequence). The CDR3 runs 16 residues. Trimming took off 3 bases at V and 6 bases at J, with 19 bases between the two ends. CDR3 region: CASSYGTLTSVNEQFF. The DNA for the CDR3 is TGTGCCAGCAGCTACGGGACCCTAACCTCCGTCAATGAGCAGTTCTTC.

In DNA form, the CDR3 reads TGTGCCAGCAGCGAGCAGGGGTTTCTGAGCTATGGCTACACCTTC. This gives the protein CASSEQGFLSYGYTF. The V gene is TRBV5-4, the J gene TRBJ1-2; a weak D match, TRBD1 (6 bases). The CDR3 is 15 residues long. Germline V lookup: CDR1 SGHNT, CDR2 YYREEE (reference sequence). Trimming shortened V by 4 bases and J by 4 bases, and 17 bases separated the two germline ends.

This clone was recorded a few times. This chain joins TRBV11-2 and TRBJ2-7, with a tentative D call TRBD2 (7 bases). Trimming took off 0 bases at V and 1 base at J, with 16 bases between the two ends. Germline lookup yields CDR1 SGHAT and CDR2 FQNNGV. CDR3 length: 17 residues. In nucleotides, the CDR3 is TGTGCCAGCAGCTTAGATCGTTGGGGGGGCATGTCCTACGAGCAGTACTTC. Protein: CASSLDRWGGMSYEQYF.

Worth noting for this clone: Germline and junction disagree at one end, which may indicate a read error. The chain combines TRBV7-7 with TRBJ2-2; 7 bases are a match to TRBD1. Germline-derived CDR1 and CDR2 are SSHAT and FNYEAQ (reference sequence). The CDR3 runs 16 residues. CDR3: CASSRDRAPNTGELFF. CDR3 DNA sequence: TGTGCTAGCAGCCGAGACAGGGCCCCGAACACCGGGGAGCTGTTTTTT.

V gene TRBV5-1 combines with J gene TRBJ2-3; D remains ambiguous. Looked up from germline, CDR1 is SGHRS and CDR2 is YFSETQ. V was cut by 6 bases and J by 0 bases, with 14 bases left in between. The CDR3 has 15 residues. CDR3 sequence: CASNSQSSSTDTQYF. The DNA for the CDR3 is TGCGCCAGCAATTCCCAGTCCTCTAGCACAGATACGCAGTATTTT.

The chain combines TRBV14 with TRBJ1-2; D is possibly TRBD1 (5 bases). Deletions cut 2 bases from V and 6 bases from J, with 13 bases between. CDR1 is SGHDN and CDR2 is FVKESK in the germline V gene. CDR3 length equals 14 residues. CDR3 in amino acids: CASSQRIQGNGYTF. CDR3 in DNA: TGTGCCAGCAGCCAACGGATCCAGGGTAATGGCTACACCTTC.

The rearrangement links TRBV11-2 to TRBJ2-2; TRBD1 matches at 9 bases. Germline trimming cut 6 bases from V and 4 bases from J; bases unmatched to any gene: 6. CDR3 length: 15 residues. Per germline, CDR1 SGHAT and CDR2 FQNNGV. CDR3 sequence: CASRPGTGPTGELFF. The CDR3 DNA sequence: TGTGCCAGCAGGCCCGGGACAGGGCCCACCGGGGAGCTGTTTTTT.

The V and J genes are TRBV5-1 and TRBJ2-7; TRBD2 aligns across 11 bases. Germline V gene lookup returns CDR1 SGHRS and CDR2 YFSETQ. The CDR3 is 18 residues long. Trimming removed 5 bases from V and 6 bases from J; junction bases left unmatched: 19. CDR3 residues: CASRFSIAGGPSVREQYF. CDR3 coding DNA: TGCGCCAGCAGATTCAGCATAGCGGGAGGGCCATCGGTTCGCGAGCAGTACTTC.

This clone was seen a few times. The V and J genes are TRBV29-1 and TRBJ1-1; TRBD1 matches at 7 bases. Germline values: CDR1 SQVTM, CDR2 ANQGSEA. J gave up 1 base and V 4 bases, and 3 bases lay outside the gene matches. The CDR3 has 13 residues. The DNA of the CDR3 is TGCAGCGTTGGGTCAGGGGGGAACACTGAAGCTTTCTTT. Protein sequence: CSVGSGGNTEAFF.

This clone was detected only once. V is TRBV1 and J is TRBJ2-4; the table's TRBD2 call for D was not verified on the DNA. TRBV1 represents a pseudogene. The CDR3 length is 20 residues. The CDR3 reads CTSRQDIGLAGEVAKNIQYF. Here the CDR3 DNA reads TGCACCAGCAGACAGGATATTGGACTAGCGGGAGAGGTCGCCAAAAACATTCAGTACTTC.

The rearrangement uses TRBV2 and TRBJ1-1; the D is unclear. This CDR3 is 14 amino acids long. Germline V gene data show CDR1 as SNHLY and CDR2 as FYNNEI. The V and J ends lost 5 bases and 3 bases respectively, with 13 bases between them. CDR3 bases: TGTGCCAGCAGTCCCCGGACGGATTACACTGAAGCTTTCTTT. It codes for CASSPRTDYTEAFF.

This chain uses TRBV7-2 with TRBJ2-5; 7 bases map to TRBD1. The J segment lost 5 bases and the V segment lost 1 base, leaving 7 bases of the junction unmatched. The germline V gene has CDR1 SGHTA and CDR2 FQGNSA. CDR3 size: 15 residues. In DNA, the CDR3 is TGTGCCAGCAGCTTAGGTCTGAGGGGGCGTGAGACCCAGTACTTC. As protein: CASSLGLRGRETQYF.